This is a list of T cell receptor beta chains from one sample in a study of T-cell memory formation after mild COVID-19. TCRdb reprocessed the 5' RACE reads via MiXCR and lists one record per CDR3 protein. The sample includes about 360,000 distinct CDR3 sequences, about 15% of them seen just once. Sequenced: PBMCs or a T cell subset sorted from them (not recorded which). These receptor sequences come from a man aged 18 to 29 who had mild COVID-19 (a few samples of this study predate the infection). Cell type and time point are not known. Each CDR3 is given with its conserved first and last residue. The D gene is left open where the match is weak. Size is omitted from some rows. Given values are once, few, many or a class for expanded clones.

CDR3nt: TGTGCCAGCAGAACCACAGGAGGAGCAGATACGCAGTATTTT; CDR3aa: CASRTTGGADTQYF; abundance: NA; d_gene: NA; j_gene: TRBJ2-3; v_gene: TRBV6-1; len: 14
CDR3nt: TGTGCCAGCAGCCAAGGCGGGGGGCGAGACATTCAGTACTTC; CDR3aa: CASSQGGGRDIQYF; abundance: few; d_gene: TRBD2; j_gene: TRBJ2-4; v_gene: TRBV6-2/TRBV6-3; len: 14
CDR3nt: TGCGCCAGCAGCTTGGATGAGGGAGGAGGGCGCGGCTACACCTTC; CDR3aa: CASSLDEGGGRGYTF; abundance: few; d_gene: NA; j_gene: TRBJ1-2; v_gene: TRBV5-1; len: 15
CDR3nt: TGCAGCGTTGGGTACACCGGGGAGCTGTTTTTT; CDR3aa: CSVGYTGELFF; abundance: few; d_gene: NA; j_gene: TRBJ2-2; v_gene: TRBV29-1; len: 11
CDR3nt: TGTGCCAGCAGGCCAGGGGGTGGGAATCAGCCCCAGCATTTT; CDR3aa: CASRPGGGNQPQHF; abundance: few; d_gene: TRBD1; j_gene: TRBJ1-5; v_gene: TRBV7-2; len: 14
CDR3nt: TGTGCCAGCAGCTTAGAGCAGGGGGGAAACACTGAAGCTTTCTTT; CDR3aa: CASSLEQGGNTEAFF; abundance: NA; d_gene: TRBD1; j_gene: TRBJ1-1; v_gene: TRBV7-9; len: 15
CDR3nt: TGTGCCAGCTCACCAGGGTCCGGCAGGCACCTAGGCTACACCTTC; CDR3aa: CASSPGSGRHLGYTF; abundance: few; d_gene: NA; j_gene: TRBJ1-2; v_gene: TRBV18; len: 15
CDR3nt: TGTGCCAGCAGTGCCCGGAACGGGGGGGATGAGCAGTTCTTC; CDR3aa: CASSARNGGDEQFF; abundance: many; d_gene: TRBD2; j_gene: TRBJ2-1; v_gene: TRBV2; len: 14
CDR3nt: TGTGCCAGCAGCCGCCCCGACAGGGGAGTTACTGAGCAGTTCTTC; CDR3aa: CASSRPDRGVTEQFF; abundance: NA; d_gene: TRBD1; j_gene: TRBJ2-1; v_gene: TRBV7-9; len: 15
CDR3nt: TGTGCCAGCAGCTTAGGAATGGGAGATACGCAGTATTTT; CDR3aa: CASSLGMGDTQYF; abundance: few; d_gene: NA; j_gene: TRBJ2-3; v_gene: TRBV7-6; len: 13
CDR3nt: TGTGCCAGCAGTTGGCCCAGGGCTACCGGGGAGCTGTTTTTT; CDR3aa: CASSWPRATGELFF; abundance: few; d_gene: NA; j_gene: TRBJ2-2; v_gene: TRBV6-2/TRBV6-3; len: 14
CDR3nt: TGCGCCAGCAGCTTGGAGGCAGGTGCTAGCACAGATACGCAGTATTTT; CDR3aa: CASSLEAGASTDTQYF; abundance: few; d_gene: NA; j_gene: TRBJ2-3; v_gene: TRBV5-1; len: 16
CDR3nt: TGTGCCTGGAGCAAAGGGACAGGGTCTTACAATCAGCCCCAGCATTTT; CDR3aa: CAWSKGTGSYNQPQHF; abundance: few; d_gene: TRBD1; j_gene: TRBJ1-5; v_gene: TRBV30; len: 16
CDR3nt: TGCGCCAGCAGCTGGACTTTCAGGGGCCCAGATACGCAGTATTTT; CDR3aa: CASSWTFRGPDTQYF; abundance: NA; d_gene: NA; j_gene: TRBJ2-3; v_gene: TRBV5-1; len: 15
CDR3nt: TGCAGCGTTGTCGCCGTCCACGAGCAGTACTTC; CDR3aa: CSVVAVHEQYF; abundance: few; d_gene: NA; j_gene: TRBJ2-7; v_gene: TRBV29-1; len: 11
CDR3nt: TGTGCCACCAGTGATTTACAGGGCGGGCAGTTCTTC; CDR3aa: CATSDLQGGQFF; abundance: NA; d_gene: NA; j_gene: TRBJ2-1; v_gene: TRBV24-1; len: 12
CDR3nt: TGTGCCAGCAGCCATACTGCCTACGAGCAGTACTTC; CDR3aa: CASSHTAYEQYF; abundance: NA; d_gene: NA; j_gene: TRBJ2-7; v_gene: TRBV27; len: 12
CDR3nt: TGTGCCAGCAGCTTAGCGGGGGGCCGGGGGACAGATACGCAGTATTTT; CDR3aa: CASSLAGGRGTDTQYF; abundance: few; d_gene: NA; j_gene: TRBJ2-3; v_gene: TRBV11-3; len: 16
CDR3nt: TGTGCCAGCAGTTTCCCGGGAGGTGGGCATGGCTACACCTTC; CDR3aa: CASSFPGGGHGYTF; abundance: few; d_gene: NA; j_gene: TRBJ1-2; v_gene: TRBV12-3/TRBV12-4; len: 14
CDR3nt: TGTGCCAGCTATCAGAGCTCTGGAAACACCATATATTTT; CDR3aa: CASYQSSGNTIYF; abundance: many; d_gene: NA; j_gene: TRBJ1-3; v_gene: TRBV12-3/TRBV12-4; len: 13
CDR3nt: TGTGCCAGCAGCTTACAGATAGGATGGGGGGAGACCCAGTACTTC; CDR3aa: CASSLQIGWGETQYF; abundance: few; d_gene: NA; j_gene: TRBJ2-5; v_gene: TRBV7-3; len: 15
CDR3nt: TGCAGTGCTAGAGATTATTGGACAGGGTTGAACACTGAAGCTTTCTTT; CDR3aa: CSARDYWTGLNTEAFF; abundance: NA; d_gene: TRBD1; j_gene: TRBJ1-1; v_gene: TRBV20-1; len: 16
CDR3nt: TGCGCCAGCAGCAGGACAGGGGGCTCGACAGATACGCAGTATTTT; CDR3aa: CASSRTGGSTDTQYF; abundance: few; d_gene: TRBD1; j_gene: TRBJ2-3; v_gene: TRBV5-1; len: 15
CDR3nt: TGTGCCAGCAGTGACCCGACAGGGGCTTTCTCCTACGAGCAGTACTTC; CDR3aa: CASSDPTGAFSYEQYF; abundance: many; d_gene: TRBD1; j_gene: TRBJ2-7; v_gene: TRBV25-1; len: 16
CDR3nt: TGCGCCAGCAGCCCCAGGGGCCGAGGGCTAGCGGGGGTCAAAGGAACGCACAATGAGCAGTTCTTC; CDR3aa: CASSPRGRGLAGVKGTHNEQFF; abundance: NA; d_gene: TRBD2; j_gene: TRBJ2-1; v_gene: TRBV5-1; len: 22
CDR3nt: TGTGCCAGCAGCGTAGGTCCAGATTTGACCTACGAGCAGTACTTC; CDR3aa: CASSVGPDLTYEQYF; abundance: NA; d_gene: NA; j_gene: TRBJ2-7; v_gene: TRBV9; len: 15
CDR3nt: TGTGCCAGCAGCTTCGTGGGGGGTGGGAGCACAGATACGCAGTATTTT; CDR3aa: CASSFVGGGSTDTQYF; abundance: NA; d_gene: NA; j_gene: TRBJ2-3; v_gene: TRBV7-3; len: 16
CDR3nt: TGTGCCAGCAGTTACAGTCCCACAGATACGCAGTATTTT; CDR3aa: CASSYSPTDTQYF; abundance: many; d_gene: NA; j_gene: TRBJ2-3; v_gene: TRBV7-3; len: 13
CDR3nt: TGCGCCAGCAGCTTGGCCGGGCAGAACTCCTACAATGAGCAGTTCTTC; CDR3aa: CASSLAGQNSYNEQFF; abundance: few; d_gene: NA; j_gene: TRBJ2-1; v_gene: TRBV5-1; len: 16
CDR3nt: TGTGCCAGTAGTATACCGGGACTAGCGGGGGCTAACCTCTACAATGAGCAGTTCTTC; CDR3aa: CASSIPGLAGANLYNEQFF; abundance: NA; d_gene: TRBD2; j_gene: TRBJ2-1; v_gene: TRBV19; len: 19
CDR3nt: TGTGCCAGCAGCCAAGGAGGGTCTGCGGGGGGACAAGAGACCCAGTACTTC; CDR3aa: CASSQGGSAGGQETQYF; abundance: NA; d_gene: TRBD2; j_gene: TRBJ2-5; v_gene: TRBV3-1; len: 17
CDR3nt: TGCGCCAGCAGCCCCGGGATGGGACAGGGGAAGTACGAGCAGTACTTC; CDR3aa: CASSPGMGQGKYEQYF; abundance: NA; d_gene: TRBD1; j_gene: TRBJ2-7; v_gene: TRBV4-3; len: 16
CDR3nt: TGTGCCACCAGCAGAGGGACATCCTACGAGCAGTACTTC; CDR3aa: CATSRGTSYEQYF; abundance: NA; d_gene: NA; j_gene: TRBJ2-7; v_gene: TRBV15; len: 13
CDR3nt: TGTGCCTGGACGGAGGGCGCGGGCAATCAGCCCCAGCATTTT; CDR3aa: CAWTEGAGNQPQHF; abundance: many; d_gene: NA; j_gene: TRBJ1-5; v_gene: TRBV30; len: 14
CDR3nt: TGCAGCGTTGAGCTAACTAGCGGGGGCAGGGAGACCCAGTACTTC; CDR3aa: CSVELTSGGRETQYF; abundance: many; d_gene: TRBD2; j_gene: TRBJ2-5; v_gene: TRBV29-1; len: 15
CDR3nt: TGCGCCAGCAGCAGAAAACAGGACACTGAAGCTTTCTTT; CDR3aa: CASSRKQDTEAFF; abundance: many; d_gene: NA; j_gene: TRBJ1-1; v_gene: TRBV5-1; len: 13
CDR3nt: TGTGCCAGCGCCGGTGCGGGGGGGCCGGGGAATGAGCAGTTCTTC; CDR3aa: CASAGAGGPGNEQFF; abundance: NA; d_gene: TRBD2; j_gene: TRBJ2-1; v_gene: TRBV5-4; len: 15
CDR3nt: TGTGCCAGCAGGCCCACAGGGCTTGGAGAGACCCAGTACTTC; CDR3aa: CASRPTGLGETQYF; abundance: NA; d_gene: NA; j_gene: TRBJ2-5; v_gene: TRBV2; len: 14
CDR3nt: TGCGCCAGCAGCCAAGTTGGGCAGGGGGGAGAGACCCAGTACTTC; CDR3aa: CASSQVGQGGETQYF; abundance: NA; d_gene: NA; j_gene: TRBJ2-5; v_gene: TRBV4-3; len: 15
CDR3nt: TGTGCCTGTCGTTCTGAGGGGGTGAGCAATCAGCCCCAGCATTTT; CDR3aa: CACRSEGVSNQPQHF; abundance: NA; d_gene: NA; j_gene: TRBJ1-5; v_gene: TRBV6-6; len: 15
CDR3nt: TGTGCCAGCAGCGCCCCGGGACTCCTCTACAATGAGCAGTTCTTC; CDR3aa: CASSAPGLLYNEQFF; abundance: NA; d_gene: NA; j_gene: TRBJ2-1; v_gene: TRBV9; len: 15
CDR3nt: TGCGCCAGCAGCTTCTCGTCGTGGGGGGCAGGAGAGACCCAGTACTTC; CDR3aa: CASSFSSWGAGETQYF; abundance: many; d_gene: NA; j_gene: TRBJ2-5; v_gene: TRBV5-1; len: 16
CDR3nt: TGCGCCAGCAGATCTGGGGCTAATGAAAAACTGTTTTTT; CDR3aa: CASRSGANEKLFF; abundance: NA; d_gene: NA; j_gene: TRBJ1-4; v_gene: TRBV4-1; len: 13
CDR3nt: TGTGCCAGTAGTGTCCAAAAAGTTACCGGGGAGCTGTTTTTT; CDR3aa: CASSVQKVTGELFF; abundance: few; d_gene: NA; j_gene: TRBJ2-2; v_gene: TRBV19; len: 14
CDR3nt: TGTGCCAGCAGCCAAGTGCGCGGGGGGAGACAAGAGACCCAGTACTTC; CDR3aa: CASSQVRGGRQETQYF; abundance: NA; d_gene: TRBD2; j_gene: TRBJ2-5; v_gene: TRBV4-2; len: 16
CDR3nt: TGTGCCAGCTCACCCTCGGGGGGCGATTTCGGCTATGGCTACACCTTC; CDR3aa: CASSPSGGDFGYGYTF; abundance: NA; d_gene: NA; j_gene: TRBJ1-2; v_gene: TRBV18; len: 16
CDR3nt: TGCAGTGCTGAGGGGGGCGCCTACAAAAACATTCAGTACTTC; CDR3aa: CSAEGGAYKNIQYF; abundance: few; d_gene: NA; j_gene: TRBJ2-4; v_gene: TRBV20-1; len: 14
CDR3nt: TGCAGTGCTAGGGGCAAGGGGGAGGCTTTCTTT; CDR3aa: CSARGKGEAFF; abundance: NA; d_gene: NA; j_gene: TRBJ1-1; v_gene: TRBV20-1; len: 11
CDR3nt: TGTGCCAGCAGCTTTCCAAATGAGGGCAACTATGGCTACACCTTC; CDR3aa: CASSFPNEGNYGYTF; abundance: few; d_gene: NA; j_gene: TRBJ1-2; v_gene: TRBV7-2; len: 15
CDR3nt: TGCAGCGTTCAGTACTCTGGAAACACCATATATTTT; CDR3aa: CSVQYSGNTIYF; abundance: NA; d_gene: NA; j_gene: TRBJ1-3; v_gene: TRBV29-1; len: 12
CDR3nt: TGTGCCAGCTCAACAGACAGGGAGGATACGCAGTATTTT; CDR3aa: CASSTDREDTQYF; abundance: few; d_gene: TRBD1; j_gene: TRBJ2-3; v_gene: TRBV18; len: 13
CDR3nt: TGTGCCAGCAGTACACCGGCTTCAGAGACCCAGTACTTC; CDR3aa: CASSTPASETQYF; abundance: many; d_gene: NA; j_gene: TRBJ2-5; v_gene: TRBV28; len: 13
CDR3nt: TGTGCCAGCAGCTACCAAGCGTCCCCAGATACGCAGTATTTT; CDR3aa: CASSYQASPDTQYF; abundance: NA; d_gene: NA; j_gene: TRBJ2-3; v_gene: TRBV5-6; len: 14